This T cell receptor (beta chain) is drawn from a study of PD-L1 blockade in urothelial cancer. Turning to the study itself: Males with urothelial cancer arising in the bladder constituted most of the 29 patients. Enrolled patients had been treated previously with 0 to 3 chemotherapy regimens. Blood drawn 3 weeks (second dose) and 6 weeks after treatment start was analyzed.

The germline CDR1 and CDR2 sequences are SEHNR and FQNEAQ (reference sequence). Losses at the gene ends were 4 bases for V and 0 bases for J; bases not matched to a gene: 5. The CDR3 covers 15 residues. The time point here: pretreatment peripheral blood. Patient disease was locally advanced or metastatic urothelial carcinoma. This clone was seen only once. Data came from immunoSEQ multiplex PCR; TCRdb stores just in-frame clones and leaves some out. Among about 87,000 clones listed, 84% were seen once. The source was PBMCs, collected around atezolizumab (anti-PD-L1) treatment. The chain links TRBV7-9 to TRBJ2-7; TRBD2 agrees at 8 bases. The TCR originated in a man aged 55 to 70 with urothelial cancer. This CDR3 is CASSSSGGASYEQYF. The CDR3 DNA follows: TGTGCCAGCAGCTCGTCGGGGGGGGCCTCCTACGAGCAGTACTTC.